The sequence of this T cell receptor beta chain was determined in a study of T cells in Graves' hyperthyroidism and ophthalmopathy. Amplification targeted TCR beta CDR3 regions from RNA transcripts. Primed by the HTBI set, a first-round RT-PCR was run on the TCR CDR3. Via MiXCR, TCRdb re-called the multiplex PCR reads, giving one row per CDR3 protein. The sample yields around 350,000 distinct CDR3 sequences, about a fifth seen once. Overall study results and limits: Model-based prediction identified ophthalmopathy a median about 6.8 months prior to its onset. Among clonotypes expanded in thyroid above 0.001, most were also found in blood.

This clonotype was picked up many times. Its antigen is unidentified. Diagnosis of hyperthyroidism was new in patients aged 18 to 65, and its duration was under 2 months. This CDR3 has 15 residues. V lost 4 bases to trimming and J lost 1 base; unmatched junction nucleotides: 6. The V gene's germline CDR1 is SGHKS and CDR2 YYEKEE (reference sequence). Specimen: blood. V is TRBV5-5 and J is TRBJ2-5; 8 bases are a match to TRBD2. This clonotype was obtained from a woman under 30 with Graves' hyperthyroidism. The CDR3 bases are TGTGCCAGCAGCCCCAGCGGGGGCACCCAAGAGACCCAGTACTTC. The encoded protein is CASSPSGGTQETQYF.